This T cell receptor (beta chain) appears in the sequencing data of a study of shared clonotypes between healthy human individuals. Study outcomes and limitations: Limited genetic and exposure-history diversity came from having few donors.

The germline CDR1 and CDR2 sequences are MGHRA and YSYEKL. Deletions cut 4 bases from V and 0 bases from J, with 26 bases between. The CDR3 spans 20 residues. The authors ran the assay at deep level. DNA input for the unsorted PBMC replicate PCRs was about 270 ng, some 31,000 T cell genomes. Libraries were prepared by immunoSEQ multiplex PCR; TCRdb keeps only in-frame clonotypes and omits some of them. The sample has about 510,000 clones, about four fifths seen once. In regard to this clone: Its antigen is unknown.

The sample taken for sequencing was PBMCs. This TCR was recovered from a woman in her forties in good health. Some clones in this sample may be carry-over from other donors' samples. The genes are TRBV4-1 and TRBJ2-3, with D perhaps matching TRBD1 (7 bases). Written as DNA, the CDR3 is TGCGCCAGCAGCCCCAGGGGGGCGGCAGTCCAAACCCCTAGCACAGATACGCAGTATTTT. This sequence encodes CASSPRGAAVQTPSTDTQYF.